The sequence of this T cell receptor (beta chain) was determined in a study of T-cell memory formation after mild COVID-19. Germline V gives CDR1 ENHRY, CDR2 SYGVKD. V was pared by 10 bases and J by 0 bases, with 12 bases between. The CDR3 length is 13 residues. MiXCR, applied by TCRdb to the 5' RACE reads, yields one record per CDR3 protein. Counted here are about 180,000 distinct CDR3 sequences, roughly 18% occurring once; the ten biggest clones make up more than 3%. This chain links TRBV10-3 with TRBJ1-1; D gene uncertain. The source is a young man who had mild COVID-19 (a few samples of this study predate the infection). Cell type and time point are not known. The material sequenced was PBMCs or a T cell subset sorted from them (not recorded which). CDR3 region: CATSENLNTEAFF. CDR3 DNA sequence: TGTGCCACCTCAGAGAACTTGAACACTGAAGCTTTCTTT.